Here is one TCR beta chain with its context. Its matching antigen is unknown. TCRdb reprocessed the PCR reads with MiXCR, giving one entry per CDR3 protein. The sample holds around 460,000 distinct CDR3 sequences, under 30% seen once. This entry is derived from a study of molecular identifiers for immune sequencing clone quantification. Study-level findings and limits: In a background of about a million naive cells, spiked Jurkat TCR RNA from one cell was reportedly detectable.

Germline loops: CDR1 LGHDT, CDR2 YNNKEL (reference sequence). The CDR3 has 17 amino acids. Trimming left V 1 base short and J 0 bases short, with 15 bases between. Sorted cells numbering 20,000 to 1,000,000, with 10%, 30% or 50% RNA, yielded the naive CD8 libraries. Naive CD8 T cells were sorted, and the gate applied was CD8+CD4-CCR7+CD45RA+. J is TRBJ2-5 and V is TRBV3-1; TRBD2 might be the D (7 bases). The sequenced sample was naive CD8+ T cells from blood, with Jurkat cell RNA spiked in. Subset given: FACS-sorted CD8+CD4-CCR7+CD45RA+ naive T cells. This clonotype was sampled from a human donor in good health. Some libraries in this study had Jurkat cell RNA spiked in. CDR3 sequence reads: CASSQVAGALYQETQYF. CDR3 in DNA: TGTGCCAGCAGCCAAGTTGCGGGGGCCCTGTACCAAGAGACCCAGTACTTC.